This TCR beta chain was obtained from a study of blood T cells in healthy people across ages (dated by TCRdb to about 2015). Notes on the research overall: In model experiments, template switching captured roughly one uniquely barcoded TCR beta cDNA molecule for every two T cells. Age-related changes in TCR beta repertoire diversity were measured in the study by deep sequencing normalized with unique cDNA molecular identifiers. Four age groups were formed from the donors: young (average about 16 years), middle-aged (around 41), aged (roughly 56) and long-lived (about 80). To avoid experimental bias, donors of different ages were randomly spread across the sequencing lanes. The study analyzed two additional independent replicas of 1 million unique cDNA reads from the same blood draw for two donors, one aged 18 to 30 and one aged 80 or older.

V and J are truncated by 6 bases and 0 bases respectively, leaving an intervening sequence of 17 bases. CDR3 length: 18 amino acids, cysteine to phenylalanine. Only the CDR3 part of the read is kept: 54 bases, read in frame from the first base. The germline V gene provides CDR1 KGHDR and CDR2 SFDVKD. There are a few counts of this clonotype. Its antigen has not been determined. No quality values exist for individual bases; no much larger clone is one base distant. General conclusions and limits of the study: The percentage of naive T cells measured by flow cytometry correlated strongly with observed TCR beta diversity. Compared with the aged group, the long-lived group had more naive CD4+ T cells, fewer expanded clones and increased TCR diversity, a pattern suggesting age selection. Conclusive comparison of naive and antigen-experienced compartments was prevented by the profiling of bulk unsorted PBMCs. Donor CMV infection status was unknown, potentially confounding age-related changes in expanded clonotypes. Estimates of total diversity based on one million sequenced T cells were considered lower bounds and underestimates. As age increased, observed TCR beta diversity per million T cells dropped in a roughly linear way, and a significant reduction was already evident by age 40.

The approximately 39 donors, aged about 6 to 95 years, were systemically healthy Caucasian individuals from Russia. Each donor gave ten milliliters of peripheral blood, drawn into EDTA-treated Vacutainer tubes. Ficoll-Paque density-gradient centrifugation was used to isolate PBMCs, with at least 7 million obtained per sample. Trizol reagent was used to extract total RNA from PBMCs, with at least 5.5 micrograms per sample. Naive CD45RAhigh/CD27high T cell percentages were measured by flow cytometry on a PBMC aliquot from every donor. The protocol used for the library was 5' RACE. Sequencing was performed on an Illumina HiSeq 2500. The second PCR ran for about 7 to 11 cycles and used a J-beta primer mix along with a sample-barcoded 5' primer. Each TCR beta cDNA molecule received a unique molecular identifier from a template-switch 5' adaptor carrying 12 random nucleotides. Each sample yielded at least 3 million CDR3-containing paired-end reads. First-strand cDNA synthesis was performed from all RNA using the Mint cDNA synthesis kit, with priming by a TRBC-specific oligonucleotide. After uracil-DNA glycosylase treatment, a first 18-cycle PCR used universal primers M1SS and BC2_uni_R on all cDNA. As for the authors' bioinformatics: Each sample was normalized by randomly selecting 1 million high-quality reads, each carrying a distinct molecular identifier. Instead of being binned into consensus sequences, reads that shared molecular identifiers were thrown out. MiTCR, set to a Q25 quality threshold and the strictest error-elimination algorithm, was used for CDR3 identification, clonotype clustering and error correction. A nonparametric unseen species model with Euler transformation was used to estimate a lower bound on total TCR beta diversity. TCRdb trimmed public reads at Q25 via fastp, called clones via MiXCR and kept in-frame beta chains. When rows share a CDR3 protein, they turn into one entry using the most common DNA and genes. For this entry, the V and J calls and clone size follow TCRdb and not the study's own pipeline. Here the sample has 1.4 million or so distinct CDR3 sequences; 35% to 45% occur a single time. Around 4% of the sample is in the top ten clones.

The sequenced sample consisted of blood. This clonotype was obtained from a woman aged 18-29 years in good health. In this chain, TRBV24-1 is recombined with TRBJ2-6; possibly the D gene is TRBD1, per 6 matching bases. The CDR3 loop reads CATSPGTNTRSGANVLTF. The nucleotides are TGTGCCACCAGTCCGGGGACAAATACACGCTCTGGGGCCAACGTCCTGACTTTC.